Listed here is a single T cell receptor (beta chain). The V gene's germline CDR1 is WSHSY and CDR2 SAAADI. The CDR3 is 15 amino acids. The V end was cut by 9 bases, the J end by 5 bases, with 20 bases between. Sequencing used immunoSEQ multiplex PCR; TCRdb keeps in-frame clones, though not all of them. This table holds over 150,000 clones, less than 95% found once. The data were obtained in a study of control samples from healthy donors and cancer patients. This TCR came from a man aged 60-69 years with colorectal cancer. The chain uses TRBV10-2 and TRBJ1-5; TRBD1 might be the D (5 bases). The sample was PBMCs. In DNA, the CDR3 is TGCGCCAGGGTGCCGGAGGGGCAAGCGGATCAGCCCCAGCATTTT. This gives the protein CARVPEGQADQPQHF.